This entry lists 10 T cell receptor beta chains sequenced from one sample in a study of T cells in Graves' hyperthyroidism and ophthalmopathy (dated by TCRdb to between 2018 and 2020). The library relied on multiplex PCR. Instrument used: Illumina HiSeq 2000. TCR beta CDR3 regions were amplified from RNA transcripts. The first round of RT-PCR for the TCR CDR3 was performed with the HTBI primer set and the Qiagen OneStep RT-PCR kit. The public reads were reanalyzed by TCRdb: fastp trimming at Q25, MiXCR alignment, in-frame beta chains only. A single entry per CDR3 protein holds the most common genes and DNA from its merged rows. The sample contains approximately 510,000 distinct CDR3 sequences, about 45% of them found a single time. Roughly 45% of the sample belongs to the ten largest clones. The source material was peripheral blood or thyroid tissue (not recorded which). These receptors came from an adult woman with Graves' disease, either hyperthyroidism or ophthalmopathy (not recorded which).

A word on this clonotype: The junction does not match germline at one end; this may be a read error. This sequence joins TRBV11-2 and TRBJ2-7; tentative D call: TRBD2 (6 bases). The CDR3 consists of 11 residues. Germline loops: CDR1 SGHAT, CDR2 FQNNGV. The chain's CDR3 is CASSLGRDWHF. Here the CDR3 DNA reads TGTGCCAGCAGCCTCGGACGGGACTGGCACTTC.

In regard to this clonotype: Mismatch with germline at one junction end may stem from a read error. The CDR3 DNA reads as TGTGCCAGCAGTGACTCGGGGGGGGCCAACGTCCTGACTTTC. Its translation: CASSDSGGANVLTF. The V and J genes are TRBV10-3 and TRBJ2-6; a possible D gene is TRBD2 (5 bases). CDR3 size: 14 residues. Looked up from germline, CDR1 is ENHRY and CDR2 is SYGVKD.

This clonotype showed up many times. The rearrangement joins TRBV20-1 to TRBJ1-2; D not resolved. CDR1 is DFQATT and CDR2 is SNEGSKA in the germline V gene (reference sequence). The CDR3 totals 13 residues. V was pared by 3 bases and J by 4 bases, with 12 bases between. The CDR3 coding sequence is TGCAGTGCTAGTGACCCCACGGGCTATGGCTACACCTTC. Protein product: CSASDPTGYGYTF.

The CDR3 here is CASTLLEETQYF. The CDR3 DNA is TGTGCCAGCACTCTGTTGGAGGAGACCCAGTACTTC. The rearrangement uses TRBV7-9 and TRBJ2-5; D gene ambiguous. The V gene lost 7 bases and the J gene lost 5 bases, with 11 bases spanning the gap. Germline V lookup: CDR1 SEHNR, CDR2 FQNEAQ (reference sequence). The CDR3 has 12 residues.

Many counts were recorded for this clonotype. The genes are TRBV6-6 and TRBJ1-1; no clear D. Deletions cut 6 bases from V and 11 bases from J, with 13 bases between. Per germline, CDR1 MNHNY and CDR2 SVGAGI (reference sequence). CDR3 length: 11 residues. The CDR3 nucleotides are TGTGCCAGCAGACTGCTCGGAGGGGCTTTCTTT. It translates to CASRLLGGAFF.

The rearrangement uses TRBV29-1 and TRBJ1-1, with TRBD1 as a possible D gene (6 bases). V gave up 4 bases and J gave up 5 bases, with 14 bases separating them. The CDR3 sequence is 13 residues long. Germline CDR1 SQVTM, CDR2 ANQGSEA. The CDR3 coding sequence is TGCAGCGTTGGGGACATCGGAGGGACTGAAGCTTTCTTT. It yields the protein CSVGDIGGTEAFF.

This sequence joins TRBV2 and TRBJ1-1; weak D call: TRBD1 (5 bases). V lost 8 bases, J lost 2 bases, and 18 bases lay in between. This CDR3 spans 15 amino acids. Germline CDR1 is SNHLY and CDR2 is FYNNEI. CDR3: CASSPPSGSNTEAFF. The CDR3 bases are TGTGCCAGCTCACCACCATCAGGGTCAAACACTGAAGCTTTCTTT.

Ten or more counts support this clonotype. This sequence joins TRBV29-1 and TRBJ2-7; 11 nucleotides align to TRBD2. V gave up 7 bases and J gave up 1 base; unmatched junction bases: 15. The CDR3 length is 17 residues. The germline V gene has CDR1 SQVTM and CDR2 ANQGSEA. As DNA, the CDR3 is TGCAGCGCCCGACAGGGTATCCTAGCGGGAGGATCCTACGAGCAGTACTTC. It yields the protein CSARQGILAGGSYEQYF.

This chain connects TRBV25-1 to TRBJ2-2, with D perhaps matching TRBD1 (7 bases). The CDR3 contains 15 residues. Per germline, CDR1 MGHDK and CDR2 SYGVNS. The ends were cut back, 8 bases at V and 1 base at J, with 14 bases in the middle. CDR3 loop: CASGGTDRNTGELFF. CDR3 coding DNA: TGTGCCAGCGGGGGGACAGACCGGAACACCGGGGAGCTGTTTTTT.

This clonotype was observed a handful of times. The J gene is TRBJ2-7, the V gene TRBV29-1, with D hard to call. The CDR3 sequence is 11 residues long. V lost 3 bases and J lost 4, with 7 bases in between. CDR1 and CDR2 from the germline V gene are SQVTM and ANQGSEA. The CDR3 sequence: CSVDWGYEQYF. Here the CDR3 DNA reads TGCAGCGTTGATTGGGGATACGAGCAGTACTTC.